This T cell receptor beta chain was found in a study of blood T cell repertoires in COVID-19. Overall study context: From T cells, B-cell-depleted T cells, or PBMCs came the material, which was cDNA or gDNA.

The data were produced by immunoSEQ multiplex PCR, yet TCRdb's version contains in-frame clones alone and is incomplete. The repertoire holds about 55,000 clones, with roughly 87% as singletons. Germline CDR1 and CDR2: LNHDA and SQIVND (reference sequence). The CDR3 runs 15 residues. V was pared by 5 bases and J by 6 bases, with 7 bases of the junction left unmatched. The sample was peripheral blood. The sequence was obtained from an older woman with acute or convalescent COVID-19. V is TRBV19 and J is TRBJ1-4; 9 bases agree with TRBD1. This chain's CDR3 is CASSGTGTGYEKLFF. CDR3 nucleotides: TGTGCCAGTAGTGGGACCGGGACAGGGTATGAAAAACTGTTTTTT.